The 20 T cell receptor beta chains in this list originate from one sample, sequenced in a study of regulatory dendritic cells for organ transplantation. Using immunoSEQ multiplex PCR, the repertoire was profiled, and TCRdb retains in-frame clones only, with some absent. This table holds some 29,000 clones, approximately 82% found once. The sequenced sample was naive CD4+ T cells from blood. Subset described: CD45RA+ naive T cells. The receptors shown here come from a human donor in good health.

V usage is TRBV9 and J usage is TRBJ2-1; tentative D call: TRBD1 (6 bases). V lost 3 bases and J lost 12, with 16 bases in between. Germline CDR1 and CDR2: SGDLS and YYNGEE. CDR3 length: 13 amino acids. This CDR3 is CASSAGQNKGQFF. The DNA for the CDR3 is TGTGCCAGCAGCGCGGGACAAAACAAGGGGCAGTTCTTC.

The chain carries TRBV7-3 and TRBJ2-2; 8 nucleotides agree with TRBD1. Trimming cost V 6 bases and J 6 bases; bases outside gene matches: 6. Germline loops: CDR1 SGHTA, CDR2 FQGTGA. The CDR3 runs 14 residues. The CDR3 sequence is CASRQGAAAGELFF. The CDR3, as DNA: TGTGCCAGCAGGCAGGGGGCCGCCGCCGGGGAGCTGTTTTTT. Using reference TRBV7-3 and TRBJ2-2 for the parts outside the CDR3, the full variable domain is GAGVSQTPSNKVTEKGKYVELRCDPISGHTALYWYRQSLGQGPEFLIYFQGTGAADDSGLPNDRFFAVRPEGSVSTLKIQRTERGDSAVYLCASRQGAAAGELFFGEGSRLTVL.

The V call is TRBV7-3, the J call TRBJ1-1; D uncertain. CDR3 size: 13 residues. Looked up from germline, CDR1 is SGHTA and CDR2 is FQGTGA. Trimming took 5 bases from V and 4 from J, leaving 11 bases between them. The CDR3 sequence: CASSPQAGTEAFF. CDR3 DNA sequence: TGTGCCAGCAGCCCCCAGGCTGGCACTGAAGCTTTCTTT.

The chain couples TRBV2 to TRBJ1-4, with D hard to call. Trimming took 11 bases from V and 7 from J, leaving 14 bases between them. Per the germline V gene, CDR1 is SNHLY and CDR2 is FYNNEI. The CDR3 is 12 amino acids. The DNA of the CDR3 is TGTGCCGGCGGGAGAAAGGGTGAAAAACTGTTTTTT. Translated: CAGGRKGEKLFF.

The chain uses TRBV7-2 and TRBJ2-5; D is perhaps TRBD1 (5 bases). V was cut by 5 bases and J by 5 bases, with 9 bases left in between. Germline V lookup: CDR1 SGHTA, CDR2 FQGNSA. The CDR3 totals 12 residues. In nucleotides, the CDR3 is TGTGCCAGCAGCCAAAACAGGGAGACCCAGTACTTC. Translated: CASSQNRETQYF.

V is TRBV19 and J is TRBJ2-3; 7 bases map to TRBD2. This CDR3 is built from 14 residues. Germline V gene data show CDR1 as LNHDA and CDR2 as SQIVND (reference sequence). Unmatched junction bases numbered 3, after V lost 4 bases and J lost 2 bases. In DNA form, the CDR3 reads TGTGCCAGTAGTAGCCTAGCGGACACAGATACGCAGTATTTT. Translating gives CASSSLADTDTQYF.

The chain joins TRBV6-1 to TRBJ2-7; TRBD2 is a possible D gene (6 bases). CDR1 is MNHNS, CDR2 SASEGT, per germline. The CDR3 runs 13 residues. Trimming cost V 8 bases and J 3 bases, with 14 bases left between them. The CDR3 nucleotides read TGTGCCAGCGAGCGGACTAACAACTACGAGCAGTACTTC. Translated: CASERTNNYEQYF.

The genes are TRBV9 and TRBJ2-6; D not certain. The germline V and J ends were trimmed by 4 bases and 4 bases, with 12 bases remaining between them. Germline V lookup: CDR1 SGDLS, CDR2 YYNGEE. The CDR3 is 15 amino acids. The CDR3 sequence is CASSPSGPGANVLTF. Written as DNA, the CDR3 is TGTGCCAGCAGCCCTTCGGGTCCCGGGGCCAACGTCCTGACTTTC.

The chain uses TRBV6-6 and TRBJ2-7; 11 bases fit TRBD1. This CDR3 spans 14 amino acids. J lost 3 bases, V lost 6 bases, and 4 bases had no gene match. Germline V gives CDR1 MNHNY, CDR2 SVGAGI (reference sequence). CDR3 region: CASSRDRGYYEQYF. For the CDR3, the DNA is TGTGCCAGCAGCCGGGACAGGGGGTACTACGAGCAGTACTTC.

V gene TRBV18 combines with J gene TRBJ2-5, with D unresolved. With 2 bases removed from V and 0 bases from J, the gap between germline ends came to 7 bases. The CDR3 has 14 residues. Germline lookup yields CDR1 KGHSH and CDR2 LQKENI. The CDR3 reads CASSPRQDQETQYF. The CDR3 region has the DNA TGTGCCAGCTCACCAAGGCAGGACCAAGAGACCCAGTACTTC.

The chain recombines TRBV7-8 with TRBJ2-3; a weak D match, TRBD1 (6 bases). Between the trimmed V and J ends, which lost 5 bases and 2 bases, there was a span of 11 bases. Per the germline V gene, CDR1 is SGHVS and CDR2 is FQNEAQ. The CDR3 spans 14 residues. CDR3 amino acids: CASSPGQSTDTQYF. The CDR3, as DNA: TGTGCCAGCAGCCCCGGACAGTCCACAGATACGCAGTATTTT.

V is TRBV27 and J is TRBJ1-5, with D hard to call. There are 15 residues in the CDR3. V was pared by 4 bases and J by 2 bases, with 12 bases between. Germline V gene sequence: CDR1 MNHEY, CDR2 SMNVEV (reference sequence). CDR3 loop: CASSSSGSGNQPQHF. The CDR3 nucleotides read TGTGCCAGCAGTTCCTCCGGGTCTGGCAATCAGCCCCAGCATTTT.

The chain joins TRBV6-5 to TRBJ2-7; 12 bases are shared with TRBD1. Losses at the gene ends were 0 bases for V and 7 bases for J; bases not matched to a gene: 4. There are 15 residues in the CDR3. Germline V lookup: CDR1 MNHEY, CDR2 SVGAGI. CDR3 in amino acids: CASSYSGQGAGEQYF. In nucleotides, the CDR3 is TGTGCCAGCAGTTACTCGGGACAGGGGGCAGGGGAGCAGTACTTC.

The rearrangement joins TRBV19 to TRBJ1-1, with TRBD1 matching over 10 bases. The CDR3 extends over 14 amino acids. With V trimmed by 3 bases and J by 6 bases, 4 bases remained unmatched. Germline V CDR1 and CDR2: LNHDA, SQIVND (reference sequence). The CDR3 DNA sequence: TGTGCCAGTAGTATTTTGGGGACAGGGGCTGAAGCTTTCTTT. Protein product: CASSILGTGAEAFF.

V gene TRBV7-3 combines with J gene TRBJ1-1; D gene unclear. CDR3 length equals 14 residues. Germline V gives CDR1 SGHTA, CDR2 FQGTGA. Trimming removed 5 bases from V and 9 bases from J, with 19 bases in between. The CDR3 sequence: CASSQGGAGRKAFF. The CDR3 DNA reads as TGTGCCAGCAGCCAAGGCGGTGCGGGCCGCAAAGCTTTCTTT.

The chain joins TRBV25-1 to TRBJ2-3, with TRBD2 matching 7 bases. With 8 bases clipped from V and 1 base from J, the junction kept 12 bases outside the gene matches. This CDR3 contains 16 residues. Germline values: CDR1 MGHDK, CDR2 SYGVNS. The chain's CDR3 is CASSGSRGTRTDTQYF. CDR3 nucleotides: TGTGCCAGCTCGGGGTCGCGGGGGACCCGCACAGATACGCAGTATTTT.

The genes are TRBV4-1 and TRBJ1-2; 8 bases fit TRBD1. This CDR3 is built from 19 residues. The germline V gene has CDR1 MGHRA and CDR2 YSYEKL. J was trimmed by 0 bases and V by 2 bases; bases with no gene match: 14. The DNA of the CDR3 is TGCGCCAGCAGCCAAAGCAGGGGGCAGGCCGATTTAGCTAACTATGGCTACACCTTC. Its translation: CASSQSRGQADLANYGYTF.

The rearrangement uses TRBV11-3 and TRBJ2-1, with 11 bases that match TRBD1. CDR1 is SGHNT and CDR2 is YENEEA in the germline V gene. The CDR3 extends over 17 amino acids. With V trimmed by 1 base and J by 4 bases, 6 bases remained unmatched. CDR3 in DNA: TGTGCCAGCAGCTTAGGGGGGACAGGGGGGGGATACAATGAGCAGTTCTTC. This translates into CASSLGGTGGGYNEQFF.

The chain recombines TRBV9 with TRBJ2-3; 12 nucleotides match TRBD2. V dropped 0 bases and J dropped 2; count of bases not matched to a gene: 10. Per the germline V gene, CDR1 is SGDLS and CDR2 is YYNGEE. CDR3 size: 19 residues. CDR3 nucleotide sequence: TGTGCCAGCAGCGTAGGAGGTGCTAGCGGGGGGGCCGTCACAGATACGCAGTATTTT. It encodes CASSVGGASGGAVTDTQYF.

This CDR3 reads CASSPGLEIDTQYF. CDR3 in DNA: TGTGCCAGTAGCCCTGGACTAGAGATAGATACGCAGTATTTT. This rearrangement joins TRBV19 to TRBJ2-3, with TRBD2 matching 7 bases. V trimming: 6 bases; J trimming: 5 bases; junction bases outside the gene matches: 8. Germline CDR1 and CDR2: LNHDA and SQIVND (reference sequence). The CDR3 totals 14 residues.